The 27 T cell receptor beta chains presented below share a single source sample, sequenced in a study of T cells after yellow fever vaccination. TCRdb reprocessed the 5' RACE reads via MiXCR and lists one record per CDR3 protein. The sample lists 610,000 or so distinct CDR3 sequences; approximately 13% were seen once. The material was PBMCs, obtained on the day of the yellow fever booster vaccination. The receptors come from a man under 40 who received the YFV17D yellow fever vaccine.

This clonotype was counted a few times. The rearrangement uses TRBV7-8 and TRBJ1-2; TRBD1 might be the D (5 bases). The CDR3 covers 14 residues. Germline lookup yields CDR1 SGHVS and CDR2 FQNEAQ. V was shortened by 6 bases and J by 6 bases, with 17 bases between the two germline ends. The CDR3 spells CASRLQGFGDGYTF. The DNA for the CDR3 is TGTGCCAGCAGACTCCAGGGTTTTGGAGATGGCTACACCTTC. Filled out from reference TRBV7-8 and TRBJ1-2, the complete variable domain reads GAGVSQSPRYKVAKRGQDVALRCDPISGHVSLFWYQQALGQGPEFLTYFQNEAQLDKSGLPSDRFFAERPEGSVSTLKIQRTQQEDSAVYLCASRLQGFGDGYTFGSGTRLTVV.

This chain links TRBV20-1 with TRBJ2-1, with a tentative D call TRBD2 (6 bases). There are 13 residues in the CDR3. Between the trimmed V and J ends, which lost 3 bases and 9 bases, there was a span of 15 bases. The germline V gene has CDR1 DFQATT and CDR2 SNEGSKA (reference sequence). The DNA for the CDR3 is TGCAGTGCTAGGTACGGGAGTGTGGGTGAGCAGTTCTTC. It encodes CSARYGSVGEQFF.

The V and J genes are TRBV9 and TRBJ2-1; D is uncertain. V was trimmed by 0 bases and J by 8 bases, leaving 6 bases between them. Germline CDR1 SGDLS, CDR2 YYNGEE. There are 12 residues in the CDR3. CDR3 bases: TGTGCCAGCAGCGTAGGTAAAGATGAGCAGTTCTTC. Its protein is CASSVGKDEQFF. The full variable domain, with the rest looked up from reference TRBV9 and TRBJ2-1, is DSGVTQTPKHLITATGQRVTLRCSPRSGDLSVYWYQQSLDQGLQFLIQYYNGEERAKGNILERFSAQQFPDLHSELNLSSLELGDSALYFCASSVGKDEQFFGPGTRLTVL.

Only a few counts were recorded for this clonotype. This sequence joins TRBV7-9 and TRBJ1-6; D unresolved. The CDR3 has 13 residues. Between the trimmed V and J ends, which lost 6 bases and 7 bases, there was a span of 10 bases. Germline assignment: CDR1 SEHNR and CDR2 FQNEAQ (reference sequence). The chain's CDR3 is CASSPRVNSPLHF. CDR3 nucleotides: TGTGCCAGCAGTCCCAGAGTCAATTCACCCCTCCACTTT.

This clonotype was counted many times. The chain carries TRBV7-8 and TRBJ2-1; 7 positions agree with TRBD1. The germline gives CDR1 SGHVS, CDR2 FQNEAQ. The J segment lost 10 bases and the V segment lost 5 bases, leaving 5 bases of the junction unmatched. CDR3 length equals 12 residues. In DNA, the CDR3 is TGTGCCAGCAGCAACGTGGGACAGGAGCAGTTCTTC. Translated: CASSNVGQEQFF.

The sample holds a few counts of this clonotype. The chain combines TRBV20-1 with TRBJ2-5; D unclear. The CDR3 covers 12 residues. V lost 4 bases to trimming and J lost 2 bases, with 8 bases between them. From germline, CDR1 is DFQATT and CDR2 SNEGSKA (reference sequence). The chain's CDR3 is CSANRIQETQYF. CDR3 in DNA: TGCAGTGCTAACCGAATACAAGAGACCCAGTACTTC.

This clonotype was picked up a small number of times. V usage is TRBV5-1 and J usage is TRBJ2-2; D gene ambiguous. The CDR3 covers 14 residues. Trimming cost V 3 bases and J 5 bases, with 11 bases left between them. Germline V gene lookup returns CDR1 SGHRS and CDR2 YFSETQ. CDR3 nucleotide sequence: TGCGCCAGCAGCTCGTATACCGATACCGGGGAGCTGTTTTTT. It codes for CASSSYTDTGELFF.

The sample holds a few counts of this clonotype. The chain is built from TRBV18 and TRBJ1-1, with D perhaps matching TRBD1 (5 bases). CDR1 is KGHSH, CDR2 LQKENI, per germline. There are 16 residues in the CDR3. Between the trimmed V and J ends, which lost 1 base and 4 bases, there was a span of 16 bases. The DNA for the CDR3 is TGTGCCAGCTCACCACTGACCGGTGCGGGGGGCACTGAAGCTTTCTTT. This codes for CASSPLTGAGGTEAFF.

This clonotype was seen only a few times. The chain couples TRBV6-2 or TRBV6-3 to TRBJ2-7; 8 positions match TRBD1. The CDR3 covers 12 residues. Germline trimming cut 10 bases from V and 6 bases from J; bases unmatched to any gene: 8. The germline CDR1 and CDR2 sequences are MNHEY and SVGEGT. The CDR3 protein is CATLGQVFEQYF. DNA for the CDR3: TGTGCCACCCTGGGACAGGTTTTCGAGCAGTACTTC.

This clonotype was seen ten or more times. DNA for the CDR3: TGCGCCAGCAGTGCCCAGGCGGGATACGAGCAGTACTTC. This gives the protein CASSAQAGYEQYF. The chain employs TRBV10-1 and TRBJ2-7, with D possibly matching TRBD2 (6 bases). V dropped 4 bases and J dropped 4 bases, with 11 bases sitting between them. Germline V gives CDR1 WNHNN, CDR2 SYGVQD (reference sequence). The CDR3 has 13 amino acids.

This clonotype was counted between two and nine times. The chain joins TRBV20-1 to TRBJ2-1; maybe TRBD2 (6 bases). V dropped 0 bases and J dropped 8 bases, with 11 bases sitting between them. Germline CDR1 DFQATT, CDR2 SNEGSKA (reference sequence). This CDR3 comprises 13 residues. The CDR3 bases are TGCAGTGCTAGAGATCCGTGGGGGGATGAGCAGTTCTTC. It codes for CSARDPWGDEQFF.

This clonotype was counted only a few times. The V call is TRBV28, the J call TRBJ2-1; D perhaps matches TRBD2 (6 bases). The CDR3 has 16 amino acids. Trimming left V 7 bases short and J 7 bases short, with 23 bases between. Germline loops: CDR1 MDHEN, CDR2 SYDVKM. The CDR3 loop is CASTSFGPVGGNEQFF. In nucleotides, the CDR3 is TGTGCCAGCACCTCTTTCGGACCCGTCGGGGGAAATGAGCAGTTCTTC.

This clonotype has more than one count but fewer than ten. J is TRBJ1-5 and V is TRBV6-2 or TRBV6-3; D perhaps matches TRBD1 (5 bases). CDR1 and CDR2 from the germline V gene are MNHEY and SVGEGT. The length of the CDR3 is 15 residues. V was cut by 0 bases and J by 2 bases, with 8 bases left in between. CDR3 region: CASSYSRGGNQPQHF. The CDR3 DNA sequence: TGTGCCAGCAGTTACTCAAGGGGCGGCAATCAGCCCCAGCATTTT.

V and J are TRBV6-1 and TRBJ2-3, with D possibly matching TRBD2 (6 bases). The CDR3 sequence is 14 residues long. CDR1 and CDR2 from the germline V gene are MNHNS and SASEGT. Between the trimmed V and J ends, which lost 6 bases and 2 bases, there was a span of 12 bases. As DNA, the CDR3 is TGTGCCAGCAGGGTCGGGGACTCCACAGATACGCAGTATTTT. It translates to CASRVGDSTDTQYF.

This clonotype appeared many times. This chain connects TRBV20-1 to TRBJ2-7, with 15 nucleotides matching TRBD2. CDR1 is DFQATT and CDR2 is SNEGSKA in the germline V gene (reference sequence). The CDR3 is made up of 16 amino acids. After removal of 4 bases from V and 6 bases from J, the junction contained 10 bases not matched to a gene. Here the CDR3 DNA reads TGCAGTGCTACGGCCGGGACTAGCGGGAGGCGGGCCGAGCAGTACTTC. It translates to CSATAGTSGRRAEQYF.

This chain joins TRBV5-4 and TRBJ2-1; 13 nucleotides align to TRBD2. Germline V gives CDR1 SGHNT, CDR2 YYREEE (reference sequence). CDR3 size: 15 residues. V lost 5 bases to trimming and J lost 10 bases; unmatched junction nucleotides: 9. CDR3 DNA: TGTGCCAGCAGAACGACTAGCGGGAGGATTGGCGAGCAGTTCTTC. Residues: CASRTTSGRIGEQFF.

The CDR3 is CATSDFGGQGALITEAFF. The CDR3 nucleotides read TGTGCCACCAGTGATTTCGGAGGACAGGGGGCCCTGATCACTGAAGCTTTCTTT. This rearrangement joins TRBV24-1 to TRBJ1-1; 11 bases are shared with TRBD1. Germline V gives CDR1 KGHDR, CDR2 SFDVKD. CDR3 length: 18 amino acids. After removal of 1 base from V and 4 bases from J, the junction contained 10 bases not matched to a gene.

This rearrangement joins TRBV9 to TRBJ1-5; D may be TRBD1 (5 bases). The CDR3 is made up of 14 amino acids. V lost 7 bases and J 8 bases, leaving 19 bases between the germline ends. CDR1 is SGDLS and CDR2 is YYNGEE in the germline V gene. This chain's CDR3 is CASGAGNQLEPQHF. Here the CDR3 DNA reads TGTGCCAGCGGGGCCGGTAACCAGCTGGAGCCCCAGCATTTT.

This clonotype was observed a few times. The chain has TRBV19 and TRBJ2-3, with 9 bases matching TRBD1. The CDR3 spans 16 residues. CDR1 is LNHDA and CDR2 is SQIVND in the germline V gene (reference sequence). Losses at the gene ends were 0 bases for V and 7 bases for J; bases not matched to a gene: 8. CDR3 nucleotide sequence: TGTGCCAGTAGTATAGATCGGACAGGGGATTTAAATACGCAGTATTTT. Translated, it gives CASSIDRTGDLNTQYF.

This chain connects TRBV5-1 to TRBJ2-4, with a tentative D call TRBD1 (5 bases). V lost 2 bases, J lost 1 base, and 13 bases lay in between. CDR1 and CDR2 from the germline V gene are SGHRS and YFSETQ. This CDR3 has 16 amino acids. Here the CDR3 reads CASSLEGATAKNIQYF. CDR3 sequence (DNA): TGCGCCAGCAGCTTAGAAGGGGCGACGGCCAAAAACATTCAGTACTTC.

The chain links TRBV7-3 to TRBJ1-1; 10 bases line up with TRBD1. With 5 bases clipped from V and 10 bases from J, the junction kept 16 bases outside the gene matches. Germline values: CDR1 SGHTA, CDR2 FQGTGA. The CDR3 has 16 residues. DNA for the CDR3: TGTGCCAGCAGCCTCGGCCGGGGGACAGGGGATAAGGGAGCTTTCTTT. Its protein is CASSLGRGTGDKGAFF. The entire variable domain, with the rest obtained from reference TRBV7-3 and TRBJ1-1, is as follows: GAGVSQTPSNKVTEKGKYVELRCDPISGHTALYWYRQSLGQGPEFLIYFQGTGAADDSGLPNDRFFAVRPEGSVSTLKIQRTERGDSAVYLCASSLGRGTGDKGAFFGQGTRLTVV.

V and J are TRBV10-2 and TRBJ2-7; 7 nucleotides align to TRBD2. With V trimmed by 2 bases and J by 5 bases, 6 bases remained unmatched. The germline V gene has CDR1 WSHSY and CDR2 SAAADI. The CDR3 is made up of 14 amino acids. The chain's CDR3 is CASSEAGDAHEQYF. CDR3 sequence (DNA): TGCGCCAGCAGTGAGGCGGGAGACGCCCACGAGCAGTACTTC.

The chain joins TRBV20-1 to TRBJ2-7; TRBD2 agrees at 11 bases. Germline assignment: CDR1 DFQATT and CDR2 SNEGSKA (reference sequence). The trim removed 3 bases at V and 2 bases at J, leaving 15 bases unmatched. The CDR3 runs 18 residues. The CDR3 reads CSASGSGGGRKITYEQYF. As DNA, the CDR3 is TGCAGTGCTAGCGGTAGCGGGGGGGGCAGAAAAATTACCTACGAGCAGTACTTC.

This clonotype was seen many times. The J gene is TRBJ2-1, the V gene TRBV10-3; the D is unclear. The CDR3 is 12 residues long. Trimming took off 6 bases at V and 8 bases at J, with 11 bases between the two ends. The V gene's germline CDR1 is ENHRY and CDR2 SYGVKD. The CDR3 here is CAIRQLSHEQFF. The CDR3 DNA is TGTGCCATCAGGCAGCTTTCCCATGAGCAGTTCTTC.

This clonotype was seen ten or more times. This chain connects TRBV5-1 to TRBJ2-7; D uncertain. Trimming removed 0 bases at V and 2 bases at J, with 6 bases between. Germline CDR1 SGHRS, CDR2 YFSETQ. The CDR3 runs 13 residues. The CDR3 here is CASSLEVAYEQYF. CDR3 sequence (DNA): TGCGCCAGCAGCTTGGAGGTGGCCTACGAGCAGTACTTC.

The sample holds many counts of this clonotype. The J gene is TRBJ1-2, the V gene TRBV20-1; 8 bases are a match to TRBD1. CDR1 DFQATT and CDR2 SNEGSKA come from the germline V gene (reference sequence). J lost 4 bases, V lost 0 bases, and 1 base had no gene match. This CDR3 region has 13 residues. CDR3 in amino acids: CSAREDRVYGYTF. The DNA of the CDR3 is TGCAGTGCTAGAGAGGACAGGGTCTATGGCTACACCTTC.

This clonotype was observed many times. CDR3 nucleotides: TGTGCCAGCTCACCCCTCGGCGGCGGCACAGATACGCAGTATTTT. Translation gives CASSPLGGGTDTQYF. The V gene is TRBV18, the J gene TRBJ2-3; D gene uncertain. CDR1 KGHSH and CDR2 LQKENI come from the germline V gene. Trimming left V 3 bases short and J 1 base short, with 11 bases between. CDR3 length: 15 amino acids.